Given below is one T cell receptor beta chain in context. The antigen is undetermined. These data originate in a study of shared clonotypes between healthy human individuals. Across the whole study: The donor pool was made up of two women and a few men aged 18 to 49.

The germline CDR1 and CDR2 sequences are LNHDA and SQIVND (reference sequence). The CDR3 is made up of 18 amino acids. V dropped 5 bases and J dropped 1; count of bases not matched to a gene: 12. Study-wide findings and caveats: Memory subsets generally showed lower estimated richness than naive subsets.

Measured with immunoSEQ multiplex PCR; TCRdb has only the in-frame clones, and not every one. The sample consists of some 2,100,000 clones, 95% of them appearing once. The V gene is TRBV19, the J gene TRBJ2-1; 9 positions match TRBD2. This TCR derives from a young man in good health. The sequencing input was naive CD4+ T cells sorted from blood. Subset in this sample: CD45RA+ positively selected. The CDR3 DNA sequence: TGTGCCAGTAGTGCCACCGAACTAGCGGGTGGGTCCTACAATGAGCAGTTCTTC. It encodes CASSATELAGGSYNEQFF.